The source of this T cell receptor beta chain is a study of T cells after yellow fever vaccination. Trimming pared 5 bases from V and 7 bases from J, leaving 10 bases between. The CDR3 loop spans 12 amino acids. In germline, CDR1 is MNHEY, CDR2 SMNVEV (reference sequence). TCRdb reanalysed the 5' RACE reads using MiXCR and keeps one entry per CDR3 protein. The sample has around 100,000 distinct CDR3 sequences, around 5.5% seen once. This sequence was found in a young man who received the YFV17D yellow fever vaccine. The sample in question was CD8+ T cells sorted from PBMCs, obtained 10 days after the yellow fever booster vaccination. The chain combines TRBV27 with TRBJ2-3; D is possibly TRBD2 (5 bases). The CDR3 DNA reads as TGTGCCAGCAGTCGACCGACTAATACGCAGTATTTT. Its translation is CASSRPTNTQYF.